This T cell receptor beta chain was found in a study of CD8+ T cells in alopecia areata. Broader study findings: Scalp clonality decreased significantly with tofacitinib, and so did expanded CD8+ clones among the top 100.

Trimming took 4 bases from V and 5 from J; bases not matched to a gene: 8. The germline V gene encodes CDR1 MNHEY and CDR2 SMNVEV (reference sequence). This CDR3 region has 16 residues. Noted treatment: oral pan-JAK inhibitor, 5-10 mg twice daily. About this clone: Its antigen remains unknown.

Investigators isolated RNA and reverse transcribed it into cDNA to act as the sequencing template. Libraries were prepared by immunoSEQ multiplex PCR; TCRdb keeps only in-frame clonotypes and omits some of them. The profile shows 190,000 or so clones, 45% to 65% of them singletons. The sample in question was CD4+ T cells sorted from blood, obtained at week 4, from a patient treated with tofacitinib. V is TRBV27 and J is TRBJ1-6; 7 bases fit TRBD1. The receptor comes from a human donor with alopecia areata. The CDR3 loop reads CASSYYRGSHNSPLHF. CDR3 bases: TGTGCCAGCAGTTACTACAGGGGTAGCCATAATTCACCCCTCCACTTT.